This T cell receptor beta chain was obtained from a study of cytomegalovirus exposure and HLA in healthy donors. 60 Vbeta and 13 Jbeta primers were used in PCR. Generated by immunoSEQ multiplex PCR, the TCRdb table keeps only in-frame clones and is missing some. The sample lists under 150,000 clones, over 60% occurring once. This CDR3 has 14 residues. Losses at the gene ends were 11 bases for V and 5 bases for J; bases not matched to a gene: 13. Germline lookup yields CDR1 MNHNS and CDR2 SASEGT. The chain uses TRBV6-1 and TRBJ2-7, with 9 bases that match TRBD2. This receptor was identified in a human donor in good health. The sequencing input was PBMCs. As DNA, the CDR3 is TGTGCCGGGGGTCGGGCTAGCGGGGTCGACGAGCAGTACTTC. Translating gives CAGGRASGVDEQYF.